This T cell receptor beta chain appears in the sequencing data of a study of OX40 agonist ivuxolimab in advanced cancers. Study context: Each dose-escalation patient presented with hepatocellular carcinoma, melanoma, renal cell or head and neck cancer.

Study results and limitations: Doses of 0.1 to 3.0 mg/kg were accompanied by clonal expansion of CD4+ and CD8+ blood T cells by week 6.

Germline CDR1 and CDR2: SGHDT and YYEEEE. The CDR3 loop spans 13 amino acids. V gave up 0 bases and J gave up 0 bases, with 3 bases separating them. Assay used: immunoSEQ multiplex PCR; TCRdb lists only in-frame clones, some missing. The profile covers some 80,000 clones, with over 75% appearing a single time and approximately 0.38% taken by the ten largest. As for this clone: Its antigen remains unidentified.

The input for sequencing was CD4+ or CD8+ T cells sorted from blood, taken in a trial of the OX40 agonist ivuxolimab. This chain uses TRBV5-6 with TRBJ1-1; D gene ambiguous. This receptor was identified in an adult with an advanced solid tumor such as melanoma, head and neck, liver or kidney cancer. DNA for the CDR3: TGTGCCAGCAGCTTGGGCATGAACACTGAAGCTTTCTTT. Amino acids: CASSLGMNTEAFF.